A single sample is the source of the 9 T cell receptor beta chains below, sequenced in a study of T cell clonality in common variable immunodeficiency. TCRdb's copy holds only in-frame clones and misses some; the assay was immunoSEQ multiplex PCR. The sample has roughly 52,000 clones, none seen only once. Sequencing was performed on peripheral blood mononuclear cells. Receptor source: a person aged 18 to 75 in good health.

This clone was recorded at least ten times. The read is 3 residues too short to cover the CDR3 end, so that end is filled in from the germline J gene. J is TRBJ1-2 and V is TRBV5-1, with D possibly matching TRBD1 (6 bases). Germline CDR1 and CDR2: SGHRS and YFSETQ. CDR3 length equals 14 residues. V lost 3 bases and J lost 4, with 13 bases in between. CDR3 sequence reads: CASSWAGEAYGYTF. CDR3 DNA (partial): TGCGCCAGCAGCTGGGCAGGGGAGGCCTATGGC.

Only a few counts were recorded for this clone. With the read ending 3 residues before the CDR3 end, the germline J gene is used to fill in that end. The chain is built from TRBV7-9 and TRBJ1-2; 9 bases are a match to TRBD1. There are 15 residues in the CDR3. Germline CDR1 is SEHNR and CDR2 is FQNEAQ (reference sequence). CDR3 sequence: CASTFGQGSSDTYTF. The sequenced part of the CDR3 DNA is TGTGCCAGCACCTTTGGACAGGGGAGCAGCGATACC.

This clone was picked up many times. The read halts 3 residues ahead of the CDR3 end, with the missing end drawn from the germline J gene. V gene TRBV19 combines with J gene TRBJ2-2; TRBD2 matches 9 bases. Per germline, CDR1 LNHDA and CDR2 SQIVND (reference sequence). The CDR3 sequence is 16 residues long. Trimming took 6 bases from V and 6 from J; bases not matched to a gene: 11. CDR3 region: CASRYRLAGSSGELFF. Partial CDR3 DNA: TGTGCCAGTAGATATCGGCTAGCGGGATCTTCCGGGGAG.

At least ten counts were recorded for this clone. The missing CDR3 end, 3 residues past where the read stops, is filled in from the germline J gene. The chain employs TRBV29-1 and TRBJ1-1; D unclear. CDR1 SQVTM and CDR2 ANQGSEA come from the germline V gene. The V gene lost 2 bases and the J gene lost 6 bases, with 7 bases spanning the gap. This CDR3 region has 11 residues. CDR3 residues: CSVELGAEAFF. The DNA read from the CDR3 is TGCAGCGTTGAATTGGGCGCTGAA.

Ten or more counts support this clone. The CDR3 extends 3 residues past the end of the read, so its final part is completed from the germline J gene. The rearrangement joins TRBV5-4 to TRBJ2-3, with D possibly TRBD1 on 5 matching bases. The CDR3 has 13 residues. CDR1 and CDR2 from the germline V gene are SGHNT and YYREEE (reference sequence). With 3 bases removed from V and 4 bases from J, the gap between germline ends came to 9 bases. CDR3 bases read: TGTGCCAGCAGCTACCAGGGCGCAGATACG. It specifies CASSYQGADT. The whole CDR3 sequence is CASSYQGADTQYF.

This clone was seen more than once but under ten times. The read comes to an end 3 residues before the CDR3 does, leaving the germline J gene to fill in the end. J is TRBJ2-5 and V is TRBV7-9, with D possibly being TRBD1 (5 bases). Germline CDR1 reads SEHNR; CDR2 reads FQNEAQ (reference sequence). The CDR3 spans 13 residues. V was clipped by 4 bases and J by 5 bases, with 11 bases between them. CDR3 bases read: TGTGCCAGCAGCTCCCAGGGTTCGGAGACC. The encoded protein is CASSSQGSET. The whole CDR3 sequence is CASSSQGSETQYF.

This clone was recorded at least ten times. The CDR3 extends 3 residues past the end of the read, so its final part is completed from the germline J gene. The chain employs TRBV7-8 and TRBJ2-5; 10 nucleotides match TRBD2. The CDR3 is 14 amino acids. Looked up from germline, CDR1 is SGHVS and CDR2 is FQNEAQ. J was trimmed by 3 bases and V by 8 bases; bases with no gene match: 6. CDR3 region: CASRIGTSEETQYF. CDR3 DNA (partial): TGTGCCAGCCGCATCGGGACTAGCGAAGAGACC.

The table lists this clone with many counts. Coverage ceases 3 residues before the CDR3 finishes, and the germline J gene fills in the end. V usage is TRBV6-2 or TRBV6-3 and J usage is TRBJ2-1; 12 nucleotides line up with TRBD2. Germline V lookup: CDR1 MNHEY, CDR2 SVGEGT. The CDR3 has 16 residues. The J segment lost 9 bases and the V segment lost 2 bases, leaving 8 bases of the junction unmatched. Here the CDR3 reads CASSYELASGRGEQFF. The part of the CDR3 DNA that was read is TGTGCCAGCAGTTACGAGCTTGCTAGCGGGAGGGGTGAG.

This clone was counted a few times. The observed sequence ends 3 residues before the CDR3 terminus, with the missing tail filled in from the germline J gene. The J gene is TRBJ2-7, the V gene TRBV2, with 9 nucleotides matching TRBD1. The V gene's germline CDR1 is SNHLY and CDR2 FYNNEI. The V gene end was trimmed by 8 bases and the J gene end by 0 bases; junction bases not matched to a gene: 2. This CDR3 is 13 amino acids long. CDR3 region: CASEDRGSYEQYF. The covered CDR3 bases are TGTGCCAGCGAGGACAGGGGCTCCTACGAG.